These 18 T cell receptor beta chains were all obtained from the same sample, sequenced in a study of T cell changes during pregnancy in multiple sclerosis. The assay was immunoSEQ multiplex PCR, and TCRdb's table has in-frame clones only and misses some. The sample lists around 80,000 clones, approximately 90% occurring once. The sample in question was peripheral blood, obtained before pregnancy. These receptors were taken from a female donor with multiple sclerosis, enrolled in a pregnancy study.

The chain combines TRBV7-9 with TRBJ2-3; 9 bases agree with TRBD1. This CDR3 has 17 amino acids. V gave up 2 bases and J gave up 3 bases; unmatched junction bases: 9. Germline assignment: CDR1 SEHNR and CDR2 FQNEAQ (reference sequence). Here the CDR3 reads CASSLISGTGLTDTQYF. The CDR3 bases are TGTGCCAGCAGCTTAATTAGTGGGACAGGGCTAACAGATACGCAGTATTTT.

The chain couples TRBV28 to TRBJ1-5; tentatively, D is TRBD1 (5 bases). V dropped 3 bases and J dropped 6 bases, with 12 bases sitting between them. The CDR3 length is 14 residues. Germline V lookup: CDR1 MDHEN, CDR2 SYDVKM. The DNA of the CDR3 is TGTGCCAGCAGTTTTTTTCAGGGTGGTCAGCCCCAGCATTTT. This encodes CASSFFQGGQPQHF.

The rearrangement joins TRBV6-5 to TRBJ2-5; TRBD2 agrees at 9 bases. This CDR3 is 14 amino acids long. Germline-derived CDR1 and CDR2 are MNHEY and SVGAGI. V trimming: 1 base; J trimming: 4 bases; junction bases outside the gene matches: 1. The CDR3 spells CASSYLLAGETQYF. DNA of the CDR3: TGTGCCAGCAGTTACTTACTAGCGGGAGAGACCCAGTACTTC.

This clone was seen repeatedly, ten times or more. The V and J genes are TRBV7-9 and TRBJ1-1, with D perhaps matching TRBD1 (5 bases). V dropped 5 bases and J dropped 8 bases, with 12 bases sitting between them. The germline V gene has CDR1 SEHNR and CDR2 FQNEAQ (reference sequence). The CDR3 runs 12 residues. The CDR3 here is CASSRLTEEAFF. In DNA form, the CDR3 reads TGTGCCAGCAGCCGGTTGACAGAAGAAGCTTTCTTT.

The V call is TRBV28, the J call TRBJ2-3; tentative D call: TRBD2 (7 bases). V dropped 8 bases and J dropped 3 bases, with 18 bases sitting between them. Germline V CDR1 and CDR2: MDHEN, SYDVKM. The CDR3 has 15 amino acids. The DNA for the CDR3 is TGTGCCAGCGCGAGAGGGGGGGCCCCAACAGATACGCAGTATTTT. Its translation: CASARGGAPTDTQYF. The whole variable domain, remainder taken from reference TRBV28 and TRBJ2-3, is DVKVTQSSRYLVKRTGEKVFLECVQDMDHENMFWYRQDPGLGLRLIYFSYDVKMKEKGDIPEGYSVSREKKERFSLILESASTNQTSMYLCASARGGAPTDTQYFGPGTRLTVL.

This sequence joins TRBV7-8 and TRBJ2-1; D gene unclear. Trimming took 7 bases from V and 6 from J, leaving 7 bases between them. This CDR3 contains 11 residues. CDR1 is SGHVS and CDR2 is FQNEAQ in the germline V gene. The DNA of the CDR3 is TGTGCCAGCAAAGCTTTCAATGAGCAGTTCTTC. Translated: CASKAFNEQFF.

This clone was seen a handful of times. The V call is TRBV5-1, the J call TRBJ1-1; D unresolved. V lost 0 bases, J lost 4 bases, and 7 bases lay in between. Per germline, CDR1 SGHRS and CDR2 YFSETQ. CDR3 size: 13 residues. The CDR3 reads CASSLGEGTEAFF. Here the CDR3 DNA reads TGCGCCAGCAGCTTGGGGGAGGGCACTGAAGCTTTCTTT.

J is TRBJ2-1 and V is TRBV7-2; a weak D match, TRBD1 (5 bases). V lost 2 bases to trimming and J lost 4 bases, with 15 bases between them. The CDR3 consists of 16 residues. Germline lookup yields CDR1 SGHTA and CDR2 FQGNSA. The CDR3: CASSLFSQGRYNEQFF. The CDR3 DNA reads TGTGCCAGCAGCTTATTCAGCCAGGGAAGGTACAATGAGCAGTTCTTC. The variable domain in full, completed from reference TRBV7-2 and TRBJ2-1, reads GAGVSQSPSNKVTEKGKDVELRCDPISGHTALYWYRQSLGQGLEFLIYFQGNSAPDKSGLPSDRFSAERTGGSVSTLTIQRTQQEDSAVYLCASSLFSQGRYNEQFFGPGTRLTVL.

The gene calls are TRBV14 and TRBJ2-7; D uncertain. The CDR3 runs 14 residues. V lost 3 bases and J lost 0, with 9 bases in between. Per the germline V gene, CDR1 is SGHDN and CDR2 is FVKESK. The CDR3 is CASSQLGVSYEQYF. DNA for the CDR3: TGTGCCAGCAGCCAGCTCGGAGTCTCCTACGAGCAGTACTTC.

The genes are TRBV7-3 and TRBJ2-1, with 8 bases lining up with TRBD2. The CDR3 is 15 amino acids. Trimming took 4 bases from V and 4 from J; bases not matched to a gene: 6. Germline V gene sequence: CDR1 SGHTA, CDR2 FQGTGA. The CDR3 sequence: CASSSFRGRYNEQFF. The CDR3 DNA follows: TGTGCCAGCAGCTCCTTCCGCGGGAGGTACAATGAGCAGTTCTTC.

In this sample, this clone turned up a few times. The chain recombines TRBV30 with TRBJ1-5, with a possible D match to TRBD1 (5 bases). The CDR3 is 14 amino acids. The V gene lost 5 bases and the J gene lost 6 bases, with 17 bases spanning the gap. CDR1 GTSNPN and CDR2 SVGIG come from the germline V gene (reference sequence). CDR3: CAWAPGGDFQPQHF. The CDR3, as DNA: TGTGCCTGGGCCCCCGGGGGGGATTTTCAGCCCCAGCATTTT.

The chain couples TRBV5-1 to TRBJ2-1; unclear D gene. Looked up from germline, CDR1 is SGHRS and CDR2 is YFSETQ. Trimming left V 2 bases short and J 7 bases short, with 10 bases between. CDR3 length: 13 residues. CDR3 DNA sequence: TGCGCCAGCAGCTTAGGCCCTAGTAATGAGCAGTTCTTC. Protein: CASSLGPSNEQFF.

The chain links TRBV30 to TRBJ1-5, with 9 bases aligning to TRBD1. The length of the CDR3 is 13 residues. V was pared by 4 bases and J by 9 bases, with 7 bases of the junction left unmatched. Germline CDR1 GTSNPN, CDR2 SVGIG (reference sequence). The chain's CDR3 is CAWNRDRVMPQHF. CDR3 coding DNA: TGTGCCTGGAATCGGGACAGGGTCATGCCCCAGCATTTT.

This rearrangement joins TRBV7-9 to TRBJ2-5, with D possibly TRBD1 on 6 matching bases. The V gene's germline CDR1 is SEHNR and CDR2 FQNEAQ (reference sequence). V was pared by 4 bases and J by 1 base, with 10 bases between. The CDR3 covers 14 residues. As DNA, the CDR3 is TGTGCCAGCAGCTCCGACAGGTCCCAAGAGACCCAGTACTTC. Its protein is CASSSDRSQETQYF.

The chain combines TRBV5-6 with TRBJ1-4; 9 nucleotides line up with TRBD1. The V segment lost 4 bases and the J segment 8 bases; nucleotides outside the gene matches: 9. The V gene's germline CDR1 is SGHDT and CDR2 YYEEEE. The CDR3 consists of 15 residues. This chain's CDR3 is CASSETDRGAEKLFF. CDR3 bases: TGTGCCAGCAGCGAAACCGACAGGGGGGCGGAAAAACTGTTTTTT. Filled out from reference TRBV5-6 and TRBJ1-4, the complete variable domain reads DAGVTQSPTHLIKTRGQQVTLRCSPKSGHDTVSWYQQALGQGPQFIFQYYEEEERQRGNFPDRFSGHQFPNYSSELNVNALLLGDSALYLCASSETDRGAEKLFFGSGTQLSVL.

The J gene is TRBJ2-3, the V gene TRBV28, with TRBD2 matching 7 bases. This CDR3 contains 13 residues. Germline V CDR1 and CDR2: MDHEN, SYDVKM. The CDR3 protein is CSSDGGGPDTQYF. In DNA, the CDR3 is TGTTCATCTGACGGGGGAGGGCCAGATACGCAGTATTTT.

The rearrangement joins TRBV7-8 to TRBJ1-4; D might be TRBD1 (6 bases). The V end was cut by 2 bases, the J end by 7 bases, with 20 bases between. Germline V gene lookup returns CDR1 SGHVS and CDR2 FQNEAQ. CDR3 size: 17 residues. The CDR3: CASSLRVLGGSVEKLFF. The CDR3 DNA follows: TGTGCCAGCAGCTTACGAGTATTAGGGGGTTCTGTTGAAAAACTGTTTTTT.

This chain joins TRBV6-5 and TRBJ1-1; no reliable D call. Trimming stripped 6 bases from V and 4 bases from J, with 9 bases between. This CDR3 contains 12 residues. Looked up from germline, CDR1 is MNHEY and CDR2 is SVGAGI. CDR3 DNA: TGTGCCAGCAGCCGCCTAGGCACTGAAGCTTTCTTT. Translated: CASSRLGTEAFF.